Shown below are 9 T cell receptor beta chains from a single sample sequenced in a study of cytotoxic CD8 clonotypes in ibrutinib-treated CLL. Method: immunoSEQ multiplex PCR; TCRdb's copy keeps in-frame clones and lacks some. The sample gives some 27,000 clones, around 60% of which show up once; over 4.5% is in the top ten. The source material was PBMCs, sampled before ibrutinib treatment. Source of these receptors: a human donor with chronic lymphocytic leukemia.

DNA of the CDR3: TGTGCCAGCAGCAGGGGACTAGCGGGGTTCTACAATGAGCAGTTCTTC. Translation: CASSRGLAGFYNEQFF. This chain uses TRBV5-4 with TRBJ2-1, with 13 bases matching TRBD2. The CDR3 has 16 residues. CDR1 is SGHNT, CDR2 YYREEE, per germline (reference sequence). Trimming cost V 4 bases and J 3 bases; bases outside gene matches: 4.

This clone showed up just a few times. The chain has TRBV7-9 and TRBJ1-2; 8 bases fit TRBD1. Germline-derived CDR1 and CDR2 are SEHNR and FQNEAQ (reference sequence). With V trimmed by 2 bases and J by 8 bases, 10 bases remained unmatched. The CDR3 is 15 residues long. DNA of the CDR3: TGTGCCAGCAGCTTAAAGGTTGGACAGGGAGGCGGCTACACCTTC. Encoded protein: CASSLKVGQGGGYTF.

This clone was observed a handful of times. The chain carries TRBV11-3 and TRBJ2-2, with TRBD2 matching 9 bases. This CDR3 comprises 17 residues. After removal of 2 bases from V and 1 base from J, the junction contained 5 bases not matched to a gene. CDR1 is SGHNT, CDR2 YENEEA, per germline. In DNA form, the CDR3 reads TGTGCCAGCAGCTTACAGCTAGCGGGACGGAACACCGGGGAGCTGTTTTTT. It encodes CASSLQLAGRNTGELFF. The full variable domain, with the rest looked up from reference TRBV11-3 and TRBJ2-2, is EAGVVQSPRYKIIEKKQPVAFWCNPISGHNTLYWYLQNLGQGPELLIRYENEEAVDDSQLPKDRFSAERLKGVDSTLKIQPAELGDSAVYLCASSLQLAGRNTGELFFGEGSRLTVL.

The rearrangement links TRBV18 to TRBJ2-7, with a tentative D call TRBD1 (6 bases). The germline V gene encodes CDR1 KGHSH and CDR2 LQKENI. The CDR3 is 14 residues long. V was cut by 3 bases and J by 5 bases, with 14 bases left in between. In nucleotides, the CDR3 is TGTGCCAGCTCACCTGGACAGTTTCAGGACGAGCAGTACTTC. Translation: CASSPGQFQDEQYF.

This clone turned up a few times. This chain connects TRBV2 to TRBJ2-1, with TRBD2 matching 8 bases. The CDR3 has 14 residues. CDR1 is SNHLY and CDR2 is FYNNEI in the germline V gene. Trimming took 8 bases from V and 4 from J; bases not matched to a gene: 7. CDR3 in amino acids: CASLGGGLYNEQFF. The CDR3 coding sequence is TGTGCCAGCCTCGGGGGGGGCTTATACAATGAGCAGTTCTTC.

This rearrangement joins TRBV7-9 to TRBJ1-3; D is uncertain. CDR1 and CDR2 (germline): SEHNR, FQNEAQ (reference sequence). V was cut by 1 base and J by 0 bases, with 13 bases left in between. The CDR3 has 17 residues. CDR3 region: CASSLVWGLSSGNTIYF. The CDR3 DNA reads TGTGCCAGCAGCTTAGTTTGGGGTTTAAGCTCTGGAAACACCATATATTTT.

The V gene is TRBV5-4, the J gene TRBJ1-1; maybe TRBD1 (6 bases). There are 15 residues in the CDR3. Germline CDR1 reads SGHNT; CDR2 reads YYREEE (reference sequence). V was pared by 8 bases and J by 5 bases, with 22 bases between. This chain's CDR3 is CASTPRGAPQTEAFF. CDR3 DNA sequence: TGTGCCAGTACCCCAAGGGGGGCGCCTCAGACTGAAGCTTTCTTT.

The chain employs TRBV5-5 and TRBJ1-1, with D unclear. The CDR3 spans 15 residues. The germline V and J ends were trimmed by 1 base and 0 bases, with 10 bases remaining between them. Germline CDR1 SGHKS, CDR2 YYEKEE (reference sequence). CDR3 region: CASSLIWQLNTEAFF. In nucleotides, the CDR3 is TGTGCCAGCAGCTTGATATGGCAGCTGAACACTGAAGCTTTCTTT.

The table lists this clone with many counts. The genes are TRBV5-1 and TRBJ1-1, with D possibly being TRBD1 (6 bases). This CDR3 is 15 amino acids long. Trimming cost V 6 bases and J 5 bases, with 20 bases left between them. The germline V gene has CDR1 SGHRS and CDR2 YFSETQ. The CDR3 DNA reads as TGCGCCAGCAACTTAAACCCAGGGGTACGGACTGAAGCTTTCTTT. Translation: CASNLNPGVRTEAFF.